This entry lists 21 T cell receptor beta chains sequenced from one sample in a study of T cells in localized non-small cell lung cancer. Assay: immunoSEQ multiplex PCR; the TCRdb copy retains only in-frame clones and omits some. The data show just over 15,000 clones, around 87% seen once. The sample here was peripheral blood mononuclear cells, taken before any cancer treatment. The receptors stem from a male donor older than 55 with stage II lung adenocarcinoma.

The chain carries TRBV11-2 and TRBJ1-1; D is perhaps TRBD1 (6 bases). V was pared by 5 bases and J by 8 bases, with 15 bases between. The CDR3 totals 13 residues. Germline CDR1 is SGHAT and CDR2 is FQNNGV. The CDR3 reads CASSPRTAEEAFF. CDR3 nucleotides: TGTGCCAGCAGCCCCCGGACAGCTGAGGAAGCTTTCTTT.

The chain recombines TRBV18 with TRBJ2-7; 11 positions match TRBD1. CDR3 length: 15 residues. Germline V gene sequence: CDR1 KGHSH, CDR2 LQKENI. Trimming at V came to 3 bases and at J to 3 bases, leaving 4 bases not matched to a gene. The CDR3, as DNA: TGTGCCAGCTCACCGGGGACAGGGGGTAGCTACGAGCAGTACTTC. Protein sequence: CASSPGTGGSYEQYF. The full variable domain, its missing parts supplied by reference TRBV18 and TRBJ2-7, is NAGVMQNPRHLVRRRGQEARLRCSPMKGHSHVYWYRQLPEEGLKFMVYLQKENIIDESGMPKERFSAEFPKEGPSILRIQQVVRGDSAAYFCASSPGTGGSYEQYFGPGTRLTVT.

This chain links TRBV7-8 with TRBJ1-1; the D is unclear. The CDR3 covers 14 residues. Trimming pared 6 bases from V and 1 base from J, leaving 12 bases between. From germline, CDR1 is SGHVS and CDR2 FQNEAQ. The CDR3 region has the DNA TGTGCCAGCAGACCCCCGGGTTGGAACACTGAAGCTTTCTTT. The encoded protein is CASRPPGWNTEAFF.

The CDR3 sequence is CASSRGTSGPTDTQYF. CDR3 DNA: TGTGCCAGTAGTCGTGGGACTAGCGGGCCCACAGATACGCAGTATTTT. The chain couples TRBV19 to TRBJ2-3; 12 bases are shared with TRBD2. Losses at the gene ends were 5 bases for V and 2 bases for J; bases not matched to a gene: 5. Per the germline V gene, CDR1 is LNHDA and CDR2 is SQIVND (reference sequence). This CDR3 comprises 16 residues. Full variable domain (outside the CDR3, taken from reference TRBV19 and TRBJ2-3): DGGITQSPKYLFRKEGQNVTLSCEQNLNHDAMYWYRQDPGQGLRLIYYSQIVNDFQKGDIAEGYSVSREKKESFPLTVTSAQKNPTAFYLCASSRGTSGPTDTQYFGPGTRLTVL.

The gene calls are TRBV14 and TRBJ1-5, with D possibly being TRBD1 (5 bases). CDR1 is SGHDN, CDR2 FVKESK, per germline. The CDR3 sequence is 18 residues long. Trimming shortened V by 2 bases and J by 7 bases, and 24 bases separated the two germline ends. For the CDR3, the DNA is TGTGCCAGCAGCCAACGCAAATTCGGAGGGGATTCTGGACAGCCCCAGCATTTT. Translation gives CASSQRKFGGDSGQPQHF.

The genes are TRBV6-6 and TRBJ2-7; possible D gene TRBD2, 6 bases. Trimming left V 6 bases short and J 2 bases short, with 11 bases between. The CDR3 contains 13 residues. From germline, CDR1 is MNHNY and CDR2 SVGAGI (reference sequence). DNA of the CDR3: TGTGCCAGCAGCACGGGGGTCCCCTACGAGCAGTACTTC. It is translated as CASSTGVPYEQYF.

The J gene is TRBJ1-3, the V gene TRBV2, with a tentative D call TRBD1 (6 bases). The V and J ends lost 4 bases and 0 bases respectively, with 13 bases between them. The CDR3 is 16 amino acids. From germline, CDR1 is SNHLY and CDR2 FYNNEI. CDR3 amino acids: CASSVRTASSGNTIYF. CDR3 bases: TGTGCCAGCAGTGTGAGGACAGCCAGCTCTGGAAACACCATATATTTT. The full variable domain, completed using reference TRBV2 and TRBJ1-3, is EPEVTQTPSHQVTQMGQEVILRCVPISNHLYFYWYRQILGQKVEFLVSFYNNEISEKSEIFDDQFSVERPDGSNFTLKIRSTKLEDSAMYFCASSVRTASSGNTIYFGEGSWLTVV.

J is TRBJ1-4 and V is TRBV5-5, with D possibly matching TRBD1 (6 bases). This CDR3 has 17 amino acids. CDR1 is SGHKS, CDR2 YYEKEE, per germline (reference sequence). V was trimmed by 3 bases and J by 13 bases, leaving 28 bases between them. The CDR3 coding sequence is TGTGCCAGCAGCTCCTTTGGAGGGGCTAAAGGGGGGACGCGACTGTTTTTT. This translates into CASSSFGGAKGGTRLFF. Together with reference TRBV5-5 and TRBJ1-4, the CDR3 gives the full variable domain: DAGVTQSPTHLIKTRGQQVTLRCSPISGHKSVSWYQQVLGQGPQFIFQYYEKEERGRGNFPDRFSARQFPNYSSELNVNALLLGDSALYLCASSSFGGAKGGTRLFFGSGTQLSVL.

This clone was counted a single time. This chain connects TRBV9 to TRBJ1-2; possibly TRBD1 for D (6 bases). CDR1 and CDR2 (germline): SGDLS, YYNGEE. The CDR3 sequence is 15 residues long. Trimming stripped 2 bases from V and 4 bases from J, with 15 bases between. The CDR3 DNA follows: TGTGCCAGCAGCGTCAGACAGGCCAACCTCTATGGCTACACCTTC. Protein: CASSVRQANLYGYTF. Looking up the rest from reference TRBV9 and TRBJ1-2 gives the full variable domain: DSGVTQTPKHLITATGQRVTLRCSPRSGDLSVYWYQQSLDQGLQFLIQYYNGEERAKGNILERFSAQQFPDLHSELNLSSLELGDSALYFCASSVRQANLYGYTFGSGTRLTVV.

The gene calls are TRBV19 and TRBJ2-7; D ambiguous. The CDR3 has 13 residues. The germline V and J ends were trimmed by 5 bases and 6 bases, with 14 bases remaining between them. In germline, CDR1 is LNHDA, CDR2 SQIVND (reference sequence). The CDR3 bases are TGTGCCAGTAGTCCGCTCCCCTCCCTCGAGCAGTACTTC. Encoded protein: CASSPLPSLEQYF.

This clone appeared a single time. DNA for the CDR3: TGTGCCAGCAGTTTCAGGAACTATGGCTACACCTTC. This gives the protein CASSFRNYGYTF. The chain carries TRBV28 and TRBJ1-2; D uncertain. The ends were cut back, 3 bases at V and 2 bases at J, with 4 bases in the middle. The CDR3 sequence is 12 residues long. CDR1 MDHEN and CDR2 SYDVKM come from the germline V gene.

This clone came up once. The chain joins TRBV11-3 to TRBJ1-1; D gene unclear. This CDR3 is 13 amino acids long. The germline gives CDR1 SGHNT, CDR2 YENEEA. With 4 bases removed from V and 3 bases from J, the gap between germline ends came to 9 bases. DNA for the CDR3: TGTGCCAGCAGCTCCTCAACGTACACTGAAGCTTTCTTT. As protein: CASSSSTYTEAFF.

The CDR3 is CASLGQGARNEQYF. The CDR3 nucleotides are TGTGCCAGCCTCGGACAGGGGGCGAGGAACGAGCAGTACTTC. The V gene is TRBV18, the J gene TRBJ2-7; 11 nucleotides line up with TRBD1. V was pared by 8 bases and J by 5 bases, with 8 bases of the junction left unmatched. CDR3 length: 14 amino acids. Germline V gene data show CDR1 as KGHSH and CDR2 as LQKENI.

The chain couples TRBV10-1 to TRBJ1-3, with D hard to call. CDR3 length: 15 amino acids. Germline values: CDR1 WNHNN, CDR2 SYGVQD (reference sequence). Trimming took 2 bases from V and 8 from J, leaving 16 bases between them. CDR3 protein: CASSEREGGKYTIYF. CDR3 in DNA: TGCGCCAGCAGTGAGAGAGAGGGAGGTAAGTACACCATATATTTT.

V gene TRBV27 combines with J gene TRBJ2-5; D unclear. Looked up from germline, CDR1 is MNHEY and CDR2 is SMNVEV (reference sequence). This CDR3 is 11 amino acids long. Deletions cut 5 bases from V and 2 bases from J, with 3 bases between. CDR3 sequence reads: CASSTQETQYF. The DNA of the CDR3 is TGTGCCAGCAGTACACAAGAGACCCAGTACTTC.

J is TRBJ1-5 and V is TRBV6-6, with D possibly being TRBD1 (5 bases). Germline V gives CDR1 MNHNY, CDR2 SVGAGI (reference sequence). The CDR3 consists of 15 residues. V was cut by 5 bases and J by 6 bases, with 17 bases left in between. The CDR3 DNA sequence: TGTGCCAGCAGTCAGGGACCTCAAATGGGTCAGCCCCAGCATTTT. Amino acid sequence: CASSQGPQMGQPQHF.

The chain combines TRBV11-2 with TRBJ2-2; no definite D call. Germline V gene sequence: CDR1 SGHAT, CDR2 FQNNGV. This CDR3 has 14 amino acids. Trimming cost V 2 bases and J 7 bases, with 11 bases left between them. CDR3 residues: CASSLSIRDGELFF. The CDR3 DNA sequence: TGTGCCAGCAGCTTATCTATCCGCGACGGGGAGCTGTTTTTT.

This chain joins TRBV7-9 and TRBJ1-4, with TRBD1 as a possible D gene (5 bases). V lost 5 bases and J lost 7, with 23 bases in between. Germline V gene data show CDR1 as SEHNR and CDR2 as FQNEAQ (reference sequence). CDR3 length equals 17 residues. CDR3 residues: CASSKIIGQGGGEKLFF. Written as DNA, the CDR3 is TGTGCCAGCAGCAAAATTATAGGTCAGGGCGGCGGTGAAAAACTGTTTTTT.

The rearrangement joins TRBV4-1 to TRBJ2-7; 7 bases map to TRBD1. This CDR3 spans 15 amino acids. V trimming: 3 bases; J trimming: 3 bases; junction bases outside the gene matches: 8. Germline V CDR1 and CDR2: MGHRA, YSYEKL. The DNA for the CDR3 is TGCGCCAGCAGCCAGGGGGACAGCCGTTACTACGAGCAGTACTTC. Residues: CASSQGDSRYYEQYF.

This chain links TRBV6-4 with TRBJ2-1, with a possible D match to TRBD2 (6 bases). Trimming took off 2 bases at V and 0 bases at J, with 8 bases between the two ends. Germline CDR1 reads MRHNA; CDR2 reads SNTAGT. The CDR3 extends over 15 amino acids. This CDR3 reads CASSDDGSSYNEQFF. CDR3 nucleotides: TGTGCCAGCAGTGACGACGGGAGCTCCTACAATGAGCAGTTCTTC.

The gene calls are TRBV7-9 and TRBJ2-1, with TRBD2 matching over 11 bases. This CDR3 contains 14 residues. Germline CDR1 reads SEHNR; CDR2 reads FQNEAQ (reference sequence). V was pared by 3 bases and J by 8 bases, with 3 bases of the junction left unmatched. In nucleotides, the CDR3 is TGTGCCAGCAGCTTTAGCGGGAGGGCGGATGAGCAGTTCTTC. Translated: CASSFSGRADEQFF.